This TCR beta chain was observed in a study of T cell responses to AZD1222 COVID-19 vaccine. About the research overall: The study pooled second doses at about 4 or about 12 weeks.

The method was immunoSEQ multiplex PCR; TCRdb's version includes in-frame clones alone and lacks a portion of them. Here the sample spans around 99,000 clones, about 93% being singletons. The CDR3 loop spans 14 amino acids. Trimming removed 3 bases from V and 0 bases from J, with 11 bases in between. CDR1 is DFQATT, CDR2 SNEGSKA, per germline (reference sequence). This clone is a singleton in its sample. The sequencing used peripheral blood, collected on day 0 of AZD1222 vaccination. This receptor was obtained from an adult in good health. The rearrangement uses TRBV20-1 and TRBJ2-5, with D possibly TRBD2 on 6 matching bases. The chain's CDR3 is CSASRGGDQETQYF. The DNA of the CDR3 is TGCAGTGCTAGTAGGGGCGGGGACCAAGAGACCCAGTACTTC.